This T cell receptor beta chain was sequenced during a study of cytomegalovirus exposure and HLA in healthy donors. The PCR employed 60 Vbeta primers together with 13 Jbeta primers. Assay: immunoSEQ multiplex PCR; the TCRdb copy retains only in-frame clones and omits some. The repertoire consists of approximately 150,000 clones, with about 70% occurring once and the leading ten covering approximately 1.6%. Sample: PBMCs. The TCR sequence derives from a woman aged 40 to 50 in good health and CMV-seronegative.

CDR3 nucleotide sequence: TGCGCCAGCAGCCCGACGGGGGGGTCCTACGAGCAGTACTTC. Protein product: CASSPTGGSYEQYF. This rearrangement joins TRBV5-1 to TRBJ2-7; TRBD2 agrees at 8 bases. The CDR3 has 14 residues. J lost 1 base, V lost 4 bases, and 4 bases had no gene match. In germline, CDR1 is SGHRS, CDR2 YFSETQ.